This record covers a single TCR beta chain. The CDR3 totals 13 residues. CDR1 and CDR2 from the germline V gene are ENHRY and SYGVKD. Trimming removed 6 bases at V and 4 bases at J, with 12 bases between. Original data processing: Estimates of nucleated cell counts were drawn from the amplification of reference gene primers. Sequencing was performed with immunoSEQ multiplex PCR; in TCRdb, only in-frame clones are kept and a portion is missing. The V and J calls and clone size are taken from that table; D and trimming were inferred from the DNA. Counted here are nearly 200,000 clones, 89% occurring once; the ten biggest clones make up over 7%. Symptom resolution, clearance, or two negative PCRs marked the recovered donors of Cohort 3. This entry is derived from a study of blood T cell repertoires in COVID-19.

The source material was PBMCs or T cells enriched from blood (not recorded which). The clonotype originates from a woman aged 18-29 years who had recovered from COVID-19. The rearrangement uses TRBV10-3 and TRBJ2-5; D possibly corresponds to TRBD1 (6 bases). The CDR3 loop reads CAIRPDRSETQYF. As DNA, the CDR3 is TGTGCCATCAGGCCGGACAGATCAGAGACCCAGTACTTC.